This T cell receptor beta chain was found in a study of blood T cell repertoires in COVID-19. Study-wide background: The United States, Italy and Spain were the sources of the acute and convalescent COVID-19 samples. Sample material is recorded as cDNA or gDNA derived from T cells, B-cell-depleted T cells, or PBMCs.

After removal of 10 bases from V and 2 bases from J, the junction contained 2 bases not matched to a gene. The germline V gene encodes CDR1 KGHDR and CDR2 SFDVKD. The CDR3 loop spans 13 amino acids. This clone has more than one count but fewer than ten. As originally analysed: How many nucleated cells were present was estimated from reference gene primer amplification. Measured with immunoSEQ multiplex PCR; TCRdb has only the in-frame clones, and not every one. The V and J calls and clone size come from that table; D and trimming were worked out from the DNA. The table shows 210,000 or so clones, with around 90% occurring only once.

Specimen: peripheral blood. The V and J genes are TRBV24-1 and TRBJ2-2, with TRBD2 identical over 8 bases. The sequence was obtained from a man in his thirties or forties with acute or convalescent COVID-19. DNA of the CDR3: TGTGCCACGGGGACTAGTAACACCGGGGAGCTGTTTTTT. Translation gives CATGTSNTGELFF.